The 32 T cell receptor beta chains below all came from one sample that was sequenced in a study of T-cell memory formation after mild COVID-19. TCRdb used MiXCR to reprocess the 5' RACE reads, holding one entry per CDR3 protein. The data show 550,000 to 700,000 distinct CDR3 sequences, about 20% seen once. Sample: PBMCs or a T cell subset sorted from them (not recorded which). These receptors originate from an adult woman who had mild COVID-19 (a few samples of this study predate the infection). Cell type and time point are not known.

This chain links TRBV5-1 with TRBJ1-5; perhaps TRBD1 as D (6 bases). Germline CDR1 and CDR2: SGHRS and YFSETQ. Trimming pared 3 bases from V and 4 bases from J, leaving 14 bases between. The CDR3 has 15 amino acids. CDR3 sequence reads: CASSSLPGENQPQHF. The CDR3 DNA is TGCGCCAGCAGCTCACTCCCAGGGGAAAATCAGCCCCAGCATTTT. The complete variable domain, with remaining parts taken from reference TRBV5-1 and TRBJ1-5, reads KAGVTQTPRYLIKTRGQQVTLSCSPISGHRSVSWYQQTPGQGLQFLFEYFSETQRNKGNFPGRFSGRQFSNSRSEMNVSTLELGDSALYLCASSSLPGENQPQHFGDGTRLSIL.

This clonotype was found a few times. DNA of the CDR3: TGTGCCAGCAGCTACGACAGGATAAACACTGAAGCTTTCTTT. Translating gives CASSYDRINTEAFF. This chain joins TRBV5-4 and TRBJ1-1, with D possibly TRBD1 on 6 matching bases. V lost 3 bases, J lost 2 bases, and 11 bases lay in between. Germline assignment: CDR1 SGHNT and CDR2 YYREEE (reference sequence). CDR3 length: 14 amino acids.

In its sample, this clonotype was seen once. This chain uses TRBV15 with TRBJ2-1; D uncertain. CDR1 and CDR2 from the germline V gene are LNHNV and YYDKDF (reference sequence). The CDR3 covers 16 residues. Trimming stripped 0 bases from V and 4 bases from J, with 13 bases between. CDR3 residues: CATSRDRRSDYNEQFF. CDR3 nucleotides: TGTGCCACCAGCAGAGATAGGAGATCGGATTACAATGAGCAGTTCTTC.

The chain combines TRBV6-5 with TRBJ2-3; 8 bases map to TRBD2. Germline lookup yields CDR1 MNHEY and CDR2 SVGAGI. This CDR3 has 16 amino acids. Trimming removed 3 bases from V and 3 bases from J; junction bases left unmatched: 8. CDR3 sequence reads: CASSYRGLGSTDTQYF. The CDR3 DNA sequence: TGTGCCAGCAGTTATCGGGGACTAGGCTCGACAGATACGCAGTATTTT.

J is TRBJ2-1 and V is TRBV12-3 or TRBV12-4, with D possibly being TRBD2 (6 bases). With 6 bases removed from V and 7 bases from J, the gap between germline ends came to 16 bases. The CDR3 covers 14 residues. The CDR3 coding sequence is TGTGCCAGCAGAGCCCGTAGCGGTACGAATGAGCAGTTCTTC. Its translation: CASRARSGTNEQFF.

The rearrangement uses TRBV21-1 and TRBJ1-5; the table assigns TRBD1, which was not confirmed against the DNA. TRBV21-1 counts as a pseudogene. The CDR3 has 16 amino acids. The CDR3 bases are TGTGCCAGCGAGCAGCCTAGGACAGGGGCACGACAGCCCCAGCATTTT. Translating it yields CASEQPRTGARQPQHF.

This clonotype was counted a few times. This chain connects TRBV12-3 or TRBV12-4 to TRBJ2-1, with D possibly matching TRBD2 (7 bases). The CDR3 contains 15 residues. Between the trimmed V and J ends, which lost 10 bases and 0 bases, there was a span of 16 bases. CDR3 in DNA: TGTGCCAAACCCCCGGGGGGCTGCTCCTACAATGAGCAGTTCTTC. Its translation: CAKPPGGCSYNEQFF.

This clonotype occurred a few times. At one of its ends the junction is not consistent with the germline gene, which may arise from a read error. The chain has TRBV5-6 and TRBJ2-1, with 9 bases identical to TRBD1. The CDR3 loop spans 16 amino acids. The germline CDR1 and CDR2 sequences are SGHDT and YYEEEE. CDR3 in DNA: TGTGCCAGCAACTTGCGAGGGACAGGGCGCGGCAATGAGCAGTTCTTC. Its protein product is CASNLRGTGRGNEQFF.

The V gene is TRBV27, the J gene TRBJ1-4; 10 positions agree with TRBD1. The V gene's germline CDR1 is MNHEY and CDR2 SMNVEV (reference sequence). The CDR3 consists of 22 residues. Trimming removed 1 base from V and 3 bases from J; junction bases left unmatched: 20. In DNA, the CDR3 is TGTGCCAGCAGTTTATATGATTCGGGACAGGGGACATTGGGGGCTGCTAATGAAAAACTGTTTTTT. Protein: CASSLYDSGQGTLGAANEKLFF. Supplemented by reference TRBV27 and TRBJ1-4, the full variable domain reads EAQVTQNPRYLITVTGKKLTVTCSQNMNHEYMSWYRQDPGLGLRQIYYSMNVEVTDKGDVPEGYKVSRKEKRNFPLILESPSPNQTSLYFCASSLYDSGQGTLGAANEKLFFGSGTQLSVL.

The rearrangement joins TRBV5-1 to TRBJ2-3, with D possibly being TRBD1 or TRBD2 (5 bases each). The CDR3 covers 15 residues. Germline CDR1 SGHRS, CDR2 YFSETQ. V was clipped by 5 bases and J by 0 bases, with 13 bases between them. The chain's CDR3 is CASSPWGGSTDTQYF. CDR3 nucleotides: TGCGCCAGCAGTCCGTGGGGCGGGAGCACAGATACGCAGTATTTT.

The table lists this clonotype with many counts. CDR3 nucleotide sequence: TGTGCCAGCAGCTTAGTTGGCGGGAGCGGGAATGAGCAGTTCTTC. This gives the protein CASSLVGGSGNEQFF. The genes are TRBV7-2 and TRBJ2-1; 7 nucleotides align to TRBD2. Losses at the gene ends were 1 base for V and 7 bases for J; bases not matched to a gene: 7. This CDR3 spans 15 amino acids. Germline V lookup: CDR1 SGHTA, CDR2 FQGNSA.

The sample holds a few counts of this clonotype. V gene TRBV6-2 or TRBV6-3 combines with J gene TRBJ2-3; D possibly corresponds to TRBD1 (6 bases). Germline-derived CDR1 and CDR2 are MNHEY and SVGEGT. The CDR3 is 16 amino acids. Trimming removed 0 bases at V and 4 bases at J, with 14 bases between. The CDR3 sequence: CASSYSAPAGADTQYF. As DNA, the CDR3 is TGTGCCAGCAGTTACTCGGCCCCTGCAGGGGCAGATACGCAGTATTTT.

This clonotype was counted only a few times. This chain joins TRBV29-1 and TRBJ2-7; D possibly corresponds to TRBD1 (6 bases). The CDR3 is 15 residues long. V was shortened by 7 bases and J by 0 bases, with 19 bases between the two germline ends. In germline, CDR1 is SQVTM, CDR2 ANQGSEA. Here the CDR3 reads CSAFDRLGSSYEQYF. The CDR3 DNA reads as TGCAGCGCCTTCGACAGGCTAGGTAGCTCCTACGAGCAGTACTTC.

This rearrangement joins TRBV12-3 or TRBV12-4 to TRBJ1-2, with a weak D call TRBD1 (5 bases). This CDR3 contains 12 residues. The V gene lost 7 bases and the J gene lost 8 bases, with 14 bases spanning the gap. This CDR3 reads CASTNQGNGYTF. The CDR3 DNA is TGTGCCAGCACCAATCAGGGTAACGGCTACACCTTC.

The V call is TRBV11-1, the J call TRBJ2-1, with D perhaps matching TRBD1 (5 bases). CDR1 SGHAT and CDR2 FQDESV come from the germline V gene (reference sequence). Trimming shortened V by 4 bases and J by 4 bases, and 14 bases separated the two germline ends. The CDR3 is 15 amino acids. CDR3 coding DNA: TGTGCCAGCAGCTCGATCCGACGACAGTACAATGAGCAGTTCTTC. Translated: CASSSIRRQYNEQFF.

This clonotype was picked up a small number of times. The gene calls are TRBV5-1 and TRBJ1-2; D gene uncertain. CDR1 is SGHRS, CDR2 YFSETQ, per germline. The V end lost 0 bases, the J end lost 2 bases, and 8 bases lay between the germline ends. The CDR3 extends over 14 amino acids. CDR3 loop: CASSLVTANYGYTF. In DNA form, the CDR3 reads TGCGCCAGCAGCTTGGTAACAGCCAACTATGGCTACACCTTC.

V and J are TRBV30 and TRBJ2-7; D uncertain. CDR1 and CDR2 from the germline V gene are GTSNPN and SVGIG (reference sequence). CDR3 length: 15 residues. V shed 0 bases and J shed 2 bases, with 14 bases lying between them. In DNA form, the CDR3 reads TGTGCCTGGAGTGTTAGCTTCGACCAGGCCTACGAGCAGTACTTC. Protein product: CAWSVSFDQAYEQYF.

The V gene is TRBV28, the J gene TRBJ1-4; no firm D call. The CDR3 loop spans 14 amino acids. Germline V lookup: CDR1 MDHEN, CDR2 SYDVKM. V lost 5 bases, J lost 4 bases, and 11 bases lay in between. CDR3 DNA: TGTGCCAGCAGTCTCGGGATACTTAATGAAAAACTGTTTTTT. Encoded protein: CASSLGILNEKLFF.

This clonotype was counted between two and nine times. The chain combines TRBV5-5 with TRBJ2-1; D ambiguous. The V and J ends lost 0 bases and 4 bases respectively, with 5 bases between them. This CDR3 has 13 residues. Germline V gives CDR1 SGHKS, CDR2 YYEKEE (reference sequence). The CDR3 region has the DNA TGTGCCAGCAGCTTGGATCTTTACAATGAGCAGTTCTTC. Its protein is CASSLDLYNEQFF.

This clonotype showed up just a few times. This chain's CDR3 is CAWTDGQGQGETQYF. CDR3 DNA sequence: TGTGCCTGGACCGACGGACAGGGACAGGGAGAGACCCAGTACTTC. V usage is TRBV30 and J usage is TRBJ2-5; TRBD1 matches 9 bases. The CDR3 runs to 15 residues. CDR1 is GTSNPN and CDR2 is SVGIG in the germline V gene (reference sequence). V was pared by 4 bases and J by 4 bases, with 10 bases of the junction left unmatched.

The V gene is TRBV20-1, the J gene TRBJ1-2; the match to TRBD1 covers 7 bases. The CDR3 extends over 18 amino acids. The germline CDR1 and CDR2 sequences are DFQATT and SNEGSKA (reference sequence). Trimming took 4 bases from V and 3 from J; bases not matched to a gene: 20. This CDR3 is CSAILSRTNRGQDYGYTF. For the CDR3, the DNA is TGCAGTGCTATCTTGTCAAGAACGAACAGGGGCCAGGACTATGGCTACACCTTC.

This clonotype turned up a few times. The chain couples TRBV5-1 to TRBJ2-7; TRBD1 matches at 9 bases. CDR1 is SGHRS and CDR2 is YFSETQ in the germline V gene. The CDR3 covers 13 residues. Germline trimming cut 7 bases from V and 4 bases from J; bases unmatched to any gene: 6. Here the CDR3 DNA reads TGCGCCAGCGGACAGGGGAGGACTTACGAGCAGTACTTC. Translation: CASGQGRTYEQYF. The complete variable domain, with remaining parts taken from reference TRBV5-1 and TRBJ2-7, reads KAGVTQTPRYLIKTRGQQVTLSCSPISGHRSVSWYQQTPGQGLQFLFEYFSETQRNKGNFPGRFSGRQFSNSRSEMNVSTLELGDSALYLCASGQGRTYEQYFGPGTRLTVT.

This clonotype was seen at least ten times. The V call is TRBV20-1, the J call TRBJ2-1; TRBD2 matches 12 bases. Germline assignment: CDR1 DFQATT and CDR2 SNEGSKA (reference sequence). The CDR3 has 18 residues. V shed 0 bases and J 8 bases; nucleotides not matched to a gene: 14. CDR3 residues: CSARDTASGGADWYEQFF. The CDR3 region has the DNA TGCAGTGCTAGAGATACCGCTAGCGGGGGGGCCGATTGGTATGAGCAGTTCTTC.

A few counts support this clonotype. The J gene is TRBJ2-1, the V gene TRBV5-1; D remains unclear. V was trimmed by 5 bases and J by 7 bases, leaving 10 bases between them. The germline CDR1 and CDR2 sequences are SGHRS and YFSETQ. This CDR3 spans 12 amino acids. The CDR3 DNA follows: TGCGCCAGCAGGGAAGCCGCTAATGAGCAGTTCTTC. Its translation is CASREAANEQFF.

CDR3: CSAAALGVVETQYF. The CDR3 nucleotides are TGCAGTGCCGCCGCCCTAGGGGTGGTGGAGACCCAGTACTTC. This sequence joins TRBV20-1 and TRBJ2-5; D is perhaps TRBD1 (5 bases). Germline values: CDR1 DFQATT, CDR2 SNEGSKA (reference sequence). There are 14 residues in the CDR3. Trimming pared 6 bases from V and 5 bases from J, leaving 19 bases between.

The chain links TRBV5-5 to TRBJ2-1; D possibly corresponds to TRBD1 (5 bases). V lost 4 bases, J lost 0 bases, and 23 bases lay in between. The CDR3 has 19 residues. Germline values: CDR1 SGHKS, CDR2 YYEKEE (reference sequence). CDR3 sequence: CASSQLGAGEIGSYNEQFF. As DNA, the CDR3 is TGTGCCAGCAGCCAATTAGGGGCCGGCGAGATTGGCTCCTACAATGAGCAGTTCTTC.

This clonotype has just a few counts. CDR3 residues: CATSDTTGGPYNEQFF. CDR3 DNA sequence: TGTGCCACCAGTGATACCACAGGGGGCCCCTACAATGAGCAGTTCTTC. The rearrangement uses TRBV24-1 and TRBJ2-1, with TRBD1 identical over 9 bases. The germline V gene encodes CDR1 KGHDR and CDR2 SFDVKD. The CDR3 length is 16 residues. Unmatched junction bases numbered 4, after V lost 3 bases and J lost 2 bases.

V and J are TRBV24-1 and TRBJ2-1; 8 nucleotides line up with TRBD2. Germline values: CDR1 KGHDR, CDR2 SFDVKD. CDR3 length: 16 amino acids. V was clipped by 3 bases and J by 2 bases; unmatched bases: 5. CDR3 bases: TGTGCCACCAGTGATCCAGCGGGAGTCCCCTACAATGAGCAGTTCTTC. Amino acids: CATSDPAGVPYNEQFF.

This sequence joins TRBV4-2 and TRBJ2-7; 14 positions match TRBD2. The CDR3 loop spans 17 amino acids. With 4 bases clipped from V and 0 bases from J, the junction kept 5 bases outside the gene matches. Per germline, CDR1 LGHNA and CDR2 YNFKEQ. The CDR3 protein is CASSRTGTSGSSYEQYF. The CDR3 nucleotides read TGTGCCAGCAGCCGAACCGGGACTAGCGGGAGCTCCTACGAGCAGTACTTC.

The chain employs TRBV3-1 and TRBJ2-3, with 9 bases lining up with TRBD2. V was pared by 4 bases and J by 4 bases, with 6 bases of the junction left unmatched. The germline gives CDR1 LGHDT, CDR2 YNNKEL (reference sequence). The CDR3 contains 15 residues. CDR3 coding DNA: TGTGCCAGCAGCCCTTCTCAGCGGGGGGCAGATACGCAGTATTTT. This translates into CASSPSQRGADTQYF.

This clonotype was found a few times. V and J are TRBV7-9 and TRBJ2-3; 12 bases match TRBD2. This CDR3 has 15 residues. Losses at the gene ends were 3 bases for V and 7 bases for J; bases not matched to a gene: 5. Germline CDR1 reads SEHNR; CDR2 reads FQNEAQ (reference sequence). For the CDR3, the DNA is TGTGCCAGCAGCTTGTCGACTAGCGGGAGCCATACGCAGTATTTT. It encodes CASSLSTSGSHTQYF.

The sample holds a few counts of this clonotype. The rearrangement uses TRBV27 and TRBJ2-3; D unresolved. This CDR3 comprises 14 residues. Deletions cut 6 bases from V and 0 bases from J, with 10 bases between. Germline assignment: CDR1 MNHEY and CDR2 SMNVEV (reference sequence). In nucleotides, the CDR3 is TGTGCCAGCAGCGTTTGGAAAAGCACAGATACGCAGTATTTT. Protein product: CASSVWKSTDTQYF.